Following are 32 T cell receptor beta chains from one sample sequenced in a study of T cell responses to AZD1222 COVID-19 vaccine. Here immunoSEQ multiplex PCR was the method, and the copy in TCRdb shows in-frame clones only, minus some. The sample has tens of thousands of clones; about 87% are singletons. The material sequenced was peripheral blood, taken on day 0 of AZD1222 vaccination. These receptor sequences come from an adult in good health.

As concerns this clone: The sample holds other DNA sequences that translate to the same CDR3. The V call is TRBV6-2 or TRBV6-3, the J call TRBJ1-5; the D is unclear. With 2 bases removed from V and 0 bases from J, the gap between germline ends came to 8 bases. Germline V lookup: CDR1 MNHEY, CDR2 SVGEGT. The CDR3 is 15 amino acids. This chain's CDR3 is CASSYAGYSNQPQHF. The DNA for the CDR3 is TGTGCCAGCAGTTACGCAGGATATAGCAATCAGCCCCAGCATTTT.

The chain couples TRBV21-1 to TRBJ2-1; the DNA was not compared with TRBD2, the D call given in the table. TRBV21-1 is described as a pseudogene. CDR3 length: 16 amino acids. The CDR3 here is CASTRDSPYSYNEQFF. The CDR3 DNA follows: TGTGCCAGCACCCGGGACTCTCCCTACTCCTACAATGAGCAGTTCTTC.

J is TRBJ2-7 and V is TRBV6-5; TRBD1 agrees at 9 bases. This CDR3 is 13 amino acids long. Germline CDR1 and CDR2: MNHEY and SVGAGI. V gave up 10 bases and J gave up 6 bases; unmatched junction bases: 10. The CDR3 region is CATLRDREGEQYF. DNA for the CDR3: TGTGCCACGCTTCGGGACAGGGAGGGCGAGCAGTACTTC.

J is TRBJ1-2 and V is TRBV19; D is unclear. Germline assignment: CDR1 LNHDA and CDR2 SQIVND (reference sequence). Trimming cost V 0 bases and J 4 bases, with 15 bases left between them. This CDR3 has 16 residues. Here the CDR3 reads CASSIDLNSGPYGYTF. The DNA for the CDR3 is TGTGCCAGTAGTATAGATCTGAACAGCGGACCCTATGGCTACACCTTC.

The chain joins TRBV30 to TRBJ1-3; 7 nucleotides align to TRBD1. With V trimmed by 4 bases and J by 0 bases, 3 bases remained unmatched. This CDR3 spans 14 amino acids. Per germline, CDR1 GTSNPN and CDR2 SVGIG (reference sequence). CDR3 residues: CAWKGQPSGNTIYF. The DNA for the CDR3 is TGTGCCTGGAAGGGACAGCCCTCTGGAAACACCATATATTTT.

The chain joins TRBV11-3 to TRBJ2-4, with D tentatively TRBD2 (6 bases). The CDR3 loop spans 16 amino acids. Germline CDR1 SGHNT, CDR2 YENEEA. Trimming took 5 bases from V and 1 from J, leaving 15 bases between them. The CDR3: CASSPGGSWAKNIQYF. The CDR3 DNA sequence: TGTGCCAGCAGCCCTGGGGGGAGCTGGGCCAAAAACATTCAGTACTTC. Complete variable domain (other parts from reference TRBV11-3 and TRBJ2-4): EAGVVQSPRYKIIEKKQPVAFWCNPISGHNTLYWYLQNLGQGPELLIRYENEEAVDDSQLPKDRFSAERLKGVDSTLKIQPAELGDSAVYLCASSPGGSWAKNIQYFGAGTRLSVL.

This sequence joins TRBV18 and TRBJ1-6, with D tentatively TRBD1 (6 bases). V was shortened by 6 bases and J by 7 bases, with 13 bases between the two germline ends. Germline CDR1 and CDR2: KGHSH and LQKENI. This CDR3 region has 14 residues. CDR3 sequence: CASSRDKGNSPLHF. As DNA, the CDR3 is TGTGCCAGCTCCAGGGACAAGGGGAATTCACCCCTCCACTTT.

This clone was seen more than once but under ten times. The gene calls are TRBV7-2 and TRBJ1-1; no firm D call. Germline V gene lookup returns CDR1 SGHTA and CDR2 FQGNSA. The V and J ends lost 5 bases and 2 bases respectively, with 12 bases between them. CDR3 length: 14 residues. The CDR3 reads CASSVNRVNTEAFF. CDR3 nucleotides: TGTGCCAGCAGCGTAAATAGGGTTAACACTGAAGCTTTCTTT.

The chain employs TRBV5-4 and TRBJ2-7, with a tentative D call TRBD1 (6 bases). Trimming removed 4 bases from V and 4 bases from J, with 15 bases in between. The CDR3 is made up of 14 amino acids. CDR1 SGHNT and CDR2 YYREEE come from the germline V gene (reference sequence). The CDR3 here is CASSLGGSVYEQYF. In DNA form, the CDR3 reads TGTGCCAGCAGCCTAGGGGGTAGTGTATACGAGCAGTACTTC. Full variable domain (outside the CDR3, taken from reference TRBV5-4 and TRBJ2-7): ETGVTQSPTHLIKTRGQQVTLRCSSQSGHNTVSWYQQALGQGPQFIFQYYREEENGRGNFPPRFSGLQFPNYSSELNVNALELDDSALYLCASSLGGSVYEQYFGPGTRLTVT.

Turning to this clone: The same CDR3 is also encoded by other DNA sequences in this sample. In DNA form, the CDR3 reads TGTGCCAGCAGCTTAGGGACTAGCGGGACGAACACCGGGGAGCTGTTTTTT. Its translation: CASSLGTSGTNTGELFF. V and J are TRBV7-2 and TRBJ2-2; TRBD2 matches 12 bases. Trimming at V came to 1 base and at J to 0 bases, leaving 0 bases not matched to a gene. Germline CDR1 reads SGHTA; CDR2 reads FQGNSA. The CDR3 extends over 17 amino acids. Variable domain in full (rest from reference TRBV7-2 and TRBJ2-2): GAGVSQSPSNKVTEKGKDVELRCDPISGHTALYWYRQSLGQGLEFLIYFQGNSAPDKSGLPSDRFSAERTGGSVSTLTIQRTQQEDSAVYLCASSLGTSGTNTGELFFGEGSRLTVL.

The chain links TRBV6-5 to TRBJ1-2, with TRBD1 as a possible D gene (6 bases). V dropped 2 bases and J dropped 4 bases, with 8 bases sitting between them. CDR1 and CDR2 (germline): MNHEY, SVGAGI. The CDR3 sequence is 13 residues long. Here the CDR3 DNA reads TGTGCCAGCAGTTACCGACAGGCCTATGGCTACACCTTC. This gives the protein CASSYRQAYGYTF.

With regard to this clone: At the DNA level, this CDR3 is encoded by other sequences in the same sample as well. The chain links TRBV6-5 to TRBJ1-5; 7 bases align to TRBD1. V was clipped by 5 bases and J by 4 bases; unmatched bases: 2. The CDR3 loop spans 13 amino acids. Germline assignment: CDR1 MNHEY and CDR2 SVGAGI. CDR3 nucleotide sequence: TGTGCCAGCAGTCGGACAGGAAATCAGCCCCAGCATTTT. This translates into CASSRTGNQPQHF.

The chain recombines TRBV3-1 (or the pseudogene TRBV3-2) with TRBJ1-5; no clear D. Trimming removed 0 bases at V and 4 bases at J, with 10 bases between. The length of the CDR3 is 15 residues. CDR1 and CDR2 from the germline V gene are LGHDT and YNNKEL (reference sequence). In DNA form, the CDR3 reads TGTGCCAGCAGCCAAGATAGCAGAAGTAATCAGCCCCAGCATTTT. Its protein product is CASSQDSRSNQPQHF.

This chain connects TRBV6-2 or TRBV6-3 to TRBJ2-3, with 10 bases lining up with TRBD2. J was trimmed by 3 bases and V by 5 bases; bases with no gene match: 5. CDR1 is MNHEY and CDR2 is SVGEGT in the germline V gene. This CDR3 region has 15 residues. CDR3 residues: CASSDTSGKTDTQYF. For the CDR3, the DNA is TGTGCCAGCAGTGATACTAGCGGGAAAACAGATACGCAGTATTTT.

The chain employs TRBV6-4 and TRBJ2-7, with 9 bases fitting TRBD1. The CDR3 consists of 18 residues. Germline CDR1 and CDR2: MRHNA and SNTAGT. V was clipped by 8 bases and J by 5 bases; unmatched bases: 22. DNA of the CDR3: TGTGCCAGCGGTAGTCCTCTCCCAGGGACAGGGTCTAGGAACGAGCAGTACTTC. It codes for CASGSPLPGTGSRNEQYF.

V usage is TRBV6-2 or TRBV6-3 and J usage is TRBJ1-5, with a weak D call TRBD1 (5 bases). V lost 4 bases to trimming and J lost 3 bases, with 7 bases between them. CDR3 length: 13 residues. CDR1 and CDR2 from the germline V gene are MNHEY and SVGEGT. The CDR3 sequence: CASSWDFNQPQHF. Written as DNA, the CDR3 is TGTGCCAGCAGTTGGGACTTCAATCAGCCCCAGCATTTT.

This chain joins TRBV20-1 and TRBJ1-1; TRBD1 is a possible D gene (5 bases). The CDR3 covers 13 residues. CDR1 DFQATT and CDR2 SNEGSKA come from the germline V gene (reference sequence). The germline V and J ends were trimmed by 3 bases and 4 bases, with 12 bases remaining between them. In DNA form, the CDR3 reads TGCAGTGCTAGTAGGAGGGGCGCCACTGAAGCTTTCTTT. It codes for CSASRRGATEAFF.

The chain joins TRBV4-1 to TRBJ1-1; 7 positions agree with TRBD1. V lost 1 base, J lost 8 bases, and 13 bases stayed unmatched. CDR1 and CDR2 (germline): MGHRA, YSYEKL. This CDR3 is 16 amino acids long. CDR3 coding DNA: TGCGCCAGCAGCCAAGGGGTTGGGACAGCGCGGGGGGAAGCTTTCTTT. Its protein product is CASSQGVGTARGEAFF.

The chain recombines TRBV4-3 with TRBJ2-5; D is tentatively TRBD1 or TRBD2 (5 bases each). Germline CDR1 reads LGHNA; CDR2 reads YSLEER. The CDR3 sequence is 15 residues long. V lost 3 bases and J lost 5, with 16 bases in between. CDR3 protein: CASSHGWAGTETQYF. The CDR3 nucleotides read TGCGCCAGCAGCCACGGATGGGCAGGGACGGAGACCCAGTACTTC.

The sample holds one count of this clone. The gene calls are TRBV11-1 and TRBJ2-7; a possible D gene is TRBD2 (6 bases). Germline V gene lookup returns CDR1 SGHAT and CDR2 FQDESV (reference sequence). Trimming took off 4 bases at V and 0 bases at J, with 13 bases between the two ends. The CDR3 is made up of 15 amino acids. Here the CDR3 reads CASSSGIADSYEQYF. CDR3 nucleotides: TGTGCCAGCAGCTCCGGGATAGCGGACTCCTACGAGCAGTACTTC.

This sequence joins TRBV5-1 and TRBJ1-1; 7 nucleotides align to TRBD1. CDR1 and CDR2 (germline): SGHRS, YFSETQ. Trimming removed 1 base from V and 6 bases from J; junction bases left unmatched: 3. The CDR3 has 13 amino acids. CDR3 region: CASSLRQGAEAFF. The DNA for the CDR3 is TGCGCCAGCAGCTTGCGGCAGGGGGCTGAAGCTTTCTTT.

The rearrangement uses TRBV30 and TRBJ2-5; TRBD1 aligns across 7 bases. Germline CDR1 and CDR2: GTSNPN and SVGIG (reference sequence). CDR3 length equals 14 residues. Germline trimming cut 1 base from V and 5 bases from J; bases unmatched to any gene: 7. The CDR3 is CAWSARGSAETQYF. The DNA of the CDR3 is TGTGCCTGGAGTGCCAGGGGGAGTGCGGAGACCCAGTACTTC.

This chain connects TRBV7-2 to TRBJ1-2, with no clear D. CDR1 is SGHTA, CDR2 FQGNSA, per germline. CDR3 length equals 15 residues. The V end lost 3 bases, the J end lost 1 base, and 12 bases lay between the germline ends. DNA for the CDR3: TGTGCCAGCAGCTTTTCGGGCTCCCTTAACTATGGCTACACCTTC. The encoded protein is CASSFSGSLNYGYTF.

The CDR3: CASSQPPGLETQYF. DNA of the CDR3: TGTGCCAGCAGCCAGCCGCCAGGGCTGGAGACCCAGTACTTC. This sequence joins TRBV7-2 and TRBJ2-5, with D maybe TRBD1 (5 bases). Germline CDR1 and CDR2: SGHTA and FQGNSA. This CDR3 spans 14 amino acids. Trimming cost V 5 bases and J 5 bases, with 15 bases left between them.

The chain couples TRBV11-2 to TRBJ1-2; TRBD1 agrees at 8 bases. There are 15 residues in the CDR3. Germline V gene data show CDR1 as SGHAT and CDR2 as FQNNGV. Trimming at V came to 5 bases and at J to 5 bases, leaving 10 bases not matched to a gene. The CDR3 protein is CASSPLDRDVYGYTF. CDR3 in DNA: TGTGCCAGCAGCCCCCTGGACAGGGACGTTTATGGCTACACCTTC.

The V gene is TRBV4-1, the J gene TRBJ2-5; 8 bases match TRBD2. Trimming took 1 base from V and 3 from J; bases not matched to a gene: 4. Germline CDR1 is MGHRA and CDR2 is YSYEKL. The CDR3 spans 15 residues. The chain's CDR3 is CASSQGSGTKETQYF. CDR3 coding DNA: TGCGCCAGCAGCCAAGGTAGCGGGACAAAAGAGACCCAGTACTTC.

This clone has just one count. V and J are TRBV11-1 and TRBJ2-5; maybe TRBD1 (5 bases). V shed 5 bases and J shed 7 bases, with 11 bases lying between them. This CDR3 spans 12 amino acids. Germline CDR1 is SGHAT and CDR2 is FQDESV (reference sequence). CDR3 protein: CASSPQGRTQYF. In DNA form, the CDR3 reads TGTGCCAGCAGCCCCCAGGGCCGGACCCAGTACTTC.

The chain combines TRBV30 with TRBJ1-3; weak D call: TRBD1 (5 bases). V lost 3 bases to trimming and J lost 0 bases, with 12 bases between them. Germline V gives CDR1 GTSNPN, CDR2 SVGIG (reference sequence). The CDR3 covers 15 residues. CDR3 loop: CAWSSGGSSGNTIYF. The CDR3 DNA reads as TGTGCCTGGAGCAGCGGGGGAAGCTCTGGAAACACCATATATTTT.

This chain links TRBV7-9 with TRBJ1-2; 9 bases map to TRBD1. Unmatched junction bases numbered 7, after V lost 0 bases and J lost 5 bases. CDR3 size: 16 residues. Per the germline V gene, CDR1 is SEHNR and CDR2 is FQNEAQ (reference sequence). DNA of the CDR3: TGTGCCAGCAGCTTAGCGGGACAGGGCAACAGATATGGCTACACCTTC. This translates into CASSLAGQGNRYGYTF.

This chain uses TRBV5-1 with TRBJ2-3; D uncertain. The CDR3 consists of 15 residues. V lost 0 bases, J lost 1 base, and 9 bases lay in between. Germline V lookup: CDR1 SGHRS, CDR2 YFSETQ. The CDR3 loop is CASSLVATGTDTQYF. CDR3 bases: TGCGCCAGCAGCTTGGTGGCCACAGGCACAGATACGCAGTATTTT.

The CDR3 sequence: CASRRQPQHF. The DNA for the CDR3 is TGCGCCAGCAGACGTCAGCCCCAGCATTTT. This sequence joins TRBV5-1 and TRBJ1-5; no reliable D call. Germline CDR1 reads SGHRS; CDR2 reads YFSETQ. The CDR3 runs 10 residues. Trimming stripped 5 bases from V and 6 bases from J, with 3 bases between.

In nucleotides, the CDR3 is TGTGCCAGCAGCTTTAACCCTGGACAGGGTGGAAATCAGCCCCAGCATTTT. Its translation is CASSFNPGQGGNQPQHF. This chain connects TRBV5-4 to TRBJ1-5; 8 nucleotides line up with TRBD1. V shed 2 bases, J shed 4 bases, and the junction held 11 bases outside the gene matches. The CDR3 sequence is 17 residues long. CDR1 is SGHNT and CDR2 is YYREEE in the germline V gene (reference sequence).